A single sample is the source of the 3 T cell receptor beta chains below, sequenced in a study of blood T cell repertoires in COVID-19. Some clones are missing from TCRdb's copy, which holds only in-frame ones; the method was immunoSEQ multiplex PCR. The table shows some 5,700 clones, with roughly 80% occurring only once. The sample consisted of peripheral blood. Receptors were obtained from a human donor with active COVID-19. The donor label of this sample is uncertain.

The gene calls are TRBV9 and TRBJ1-1; 9 bases line up with TRBD1. Trimming cost V 3 bases and J 9 bases; bases outside gene matches: 3. Looked up from germline, CDR1 is SGDLS and CDR2 is YYNGEE. The CDR3 runs 12 residues. Here the CDR3 reads CASSDGQGKAFF. DNA for the CDR3: TGTGCCAGCAGCGACGGACAGGGGAAAGCTTTCTTT. Full variable domain (outside the CDR3, taken from reference TRBV9 and TRBJ1-1): DSGVTQTPKHLITATGQRVTLRCSPRSGDLSVYWYQQSLDQGLQFLIQYYNGEERAKGNILERFSAQQFPDLHSELNLSSLELGDSALYFCASSDGQGKAFFGQGTRLTVV.

The chain carries TRBV28 and TRBJ1-6; D is perhaps TRBD1 (6 bases). V dropped 3 bases and J dropped 0 bases, with 18 bases sitting between them. Germline loops: CDR1 MDHEN, CDR2 SYDVKM. This CDR3 spans 19 amino acids. CDR3 bases: TGTGCCAGCAGTTTGGTCGGACAGCCCATAAACTCCTATAATTCACCCCTCCACTTT. As protein: CASSLVGQPINSYNSPLHF.

Written as DNA, the CDR3 is TGTGCCAGCAGCCTGCCGGGACTAGCGCCAGTCACAGATACGCAGTATTTT. It encodes CASSLPGLAPVTDTQYF. The rearrangement links TRBV5-6 to TRBJ2-3; 10 bases are a match to TRBD2. CDR1 is SGHDT and CDR2 is YYEEEE in the germline V gene. This CDR3 region has 17 residues. V dropped 4 bases and J dropped 2; count of bases not matched to a gene: 10.